This TCR beta chain was recovered during a study of identical twins (dated by TCRdb to between 2015 and 2016). Some background on the complete study: To test whether fetal clonotypes persist, the study used deep sequencing on TCR alpha and beta repertoires from monozygotic twins, unrelated adults of various ages, and cord blood. To rule out contamination, the twin experiments were replicated at different times with different library preparation protocols.

This clonotype has more than one count but fewer than ten. Its antigen remains unidentified. Base quality data are lacking; no much larger clone is found one base away. Library prep was done by 5' RACE. Sequenced using an Illumina HiSeq 2000. Template switching added a universal primer binding site, and the final cDNA carried a unique molecular identifier that allowed TCR cDNA molecules to be counted accurately. First-strand cDNA for TCR alpha and beta chains was synthesized from specific primers in the conserved constant-segment region. To control for contamination, every cDNA library was double barcoded, receiving both a SMART-Mk sample barcode and Illumina barcodes. TruSeq adapter sequences, together with Illumina sample barcodes, were added in two successive PCR steps. TCR alpha and beta cDNA libraries were sequenced on the Illumina HiSeq platform with custom primers. The study's processing was this. MiGEC processed the raw reads to extract unique molecular identifiers, while MiXCR was used to determine the CDR3 positions. Recombination models were inferred per individual with the repgenHMM and IGoR tools using an EM algorithm. Shared clonotypes were analyzed with the tcR package in R, and sharing was normalized by the product of cloneset sizes. To study raw recombination without the effects of thymic and clonal selection, out-of-frame nonproductive sequences were analyzed. The public sequencing data were trimmed at Q25 with fastp and processed into clonotypes with MiXCR by TCRdb, which kept only in-frame beta chains. Merged by CDR3 protein, the rows form single entries marked with the most common genes and DNA. It is TCRdb's table, rather than the study itself, that gives the V and J calls and clone size. The sample data list approximately 1.8 million distinct CDR3 sequences, and less than 35% of these were observed just once. The biggest ten clones account for about 0.27% of the sample.

Every donor in the study was a healthy Caucasian. The CDR3 contains 14 residues, cysteine and phenylalanine counted. The sequence is cut down to CDR3 DNA, 42 bases in frame from base 1. The paper's findings and limits, for the study overall: Because the same donors could not be followed over many years, the conclusions relied on cross-sectional statistical analysis. Zero-insertion analyses could be partly confounded by invariant T cells such as MAIT and iNKT, although diverse VJ usage argued against such confounding for most clonotypes. Recombination models systematically underestimated out-of-frame TCR alpha sharing in monozygotic twins but agreed with sharing between unrelated individuals. A weaker excess of twin sharing was found in beta out-of-frame sequences because the signal-to-noise ratio was lowered by fewer shared sequences. Compared with coincidental sharing between unrelated individuals, out-of-frame TCR alpha sequences shared between twins showed an excess of sequences with low generation probability. Abundant cord blood beta clonotypes had fewer insertions, young adult naive repertoires showed a similar but weaker trend, and memory repertoires showed no such trend.

This sequence uses TRBV21-1 and TRBJ2-7; the D call of TRBD1 is as the table states it, not checked on the DNA. TRBV21-1 is shown as a pseudogene. The TCR originated in a newborn girl in good health. Specimen: cord blood. The nucleotides are TGTGCCAGCAGCATACCGACAGGGGGCTACGAGCAGTACTTC. This sequence encodes CASSIPTGGYEQYF.